This paragraph covers one T cell receptor (beta chain) sequence. Its antigen remains unidentified. The sample originates from a study of beta chain features in type 1 diabetes. The wider study: Age, gender and cell yields were similar between patients and healthy donors. Study results and limitations: Shortening of TCRB CDR3s, moderate but significant, appeared in all four CD4+ subsets of Type 1 diabetes patients. Among type 1 diabetes patients, VDJ junctions had fewer insertions and more deletions. Researchers could not determine here whether HLA type influences TCRB rearrangement.

Sorting produced populations that all topped 98% purity. The whole isolated RNA underwent reverse transcription, so sequencing captured expressed TCRB transcripts. TCRdb keeps only in-frame clones here, not all; method: immunoSEQ multiplex PCR. The sample holds roughly 300,000 clones; around 9.7% are singletons and the top ten take around 1%. The germline V gene has CDR1 LGHNT and CDR2 FRNRAP. The CDR3 sequence is 12 residues long. The ends were cut back, 2 bases at V and 5 bases at J, with 4 bases in the middle. The rearrangement joins TRBV12-5 to TRBJ2-1; D is unclear. Sequencing was done on a sample of central memory CD4+ T cells from blood. The origin of this receptor is a man younger than 40 with type 1 diabetes. Here the CDR3 reads CASGLWDNEQFF. CDR3 DNA sequence: TGTGCTAGTGGTTTGTGGGACAATGAGCAGTTCTTC.